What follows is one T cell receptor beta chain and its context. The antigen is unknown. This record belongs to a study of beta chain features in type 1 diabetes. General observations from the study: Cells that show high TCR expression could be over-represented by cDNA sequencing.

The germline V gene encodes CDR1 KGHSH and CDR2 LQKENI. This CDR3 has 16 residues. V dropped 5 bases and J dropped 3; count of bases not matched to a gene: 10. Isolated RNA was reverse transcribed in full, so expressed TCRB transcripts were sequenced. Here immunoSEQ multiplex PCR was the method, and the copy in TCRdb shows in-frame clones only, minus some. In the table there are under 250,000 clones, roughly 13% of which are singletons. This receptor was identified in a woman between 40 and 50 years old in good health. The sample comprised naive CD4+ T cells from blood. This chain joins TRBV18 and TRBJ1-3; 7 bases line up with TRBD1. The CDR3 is CASSLGQLSRGNTIYF. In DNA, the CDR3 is TGTGCCAGCTCATTGGGACAGTTAAGTCGTGGAAACACCATATATTTT.